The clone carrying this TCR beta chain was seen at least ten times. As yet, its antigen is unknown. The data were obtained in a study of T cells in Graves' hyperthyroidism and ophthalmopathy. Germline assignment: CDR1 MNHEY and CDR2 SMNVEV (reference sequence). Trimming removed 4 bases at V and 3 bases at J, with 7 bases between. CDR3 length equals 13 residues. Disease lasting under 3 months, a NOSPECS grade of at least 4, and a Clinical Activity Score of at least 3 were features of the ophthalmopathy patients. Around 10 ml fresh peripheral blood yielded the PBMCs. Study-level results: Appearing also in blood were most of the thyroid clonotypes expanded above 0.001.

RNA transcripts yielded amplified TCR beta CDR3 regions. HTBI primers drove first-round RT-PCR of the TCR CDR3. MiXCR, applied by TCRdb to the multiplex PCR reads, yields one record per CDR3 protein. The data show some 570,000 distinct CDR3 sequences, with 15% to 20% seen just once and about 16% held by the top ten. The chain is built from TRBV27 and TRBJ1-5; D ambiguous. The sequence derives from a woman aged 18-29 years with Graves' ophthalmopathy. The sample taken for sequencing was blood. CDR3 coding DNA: TGTGCCAGCAGTTACGAGGCCAATCAGCCCCAGCATTTT. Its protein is CASSYEANQPQHF.